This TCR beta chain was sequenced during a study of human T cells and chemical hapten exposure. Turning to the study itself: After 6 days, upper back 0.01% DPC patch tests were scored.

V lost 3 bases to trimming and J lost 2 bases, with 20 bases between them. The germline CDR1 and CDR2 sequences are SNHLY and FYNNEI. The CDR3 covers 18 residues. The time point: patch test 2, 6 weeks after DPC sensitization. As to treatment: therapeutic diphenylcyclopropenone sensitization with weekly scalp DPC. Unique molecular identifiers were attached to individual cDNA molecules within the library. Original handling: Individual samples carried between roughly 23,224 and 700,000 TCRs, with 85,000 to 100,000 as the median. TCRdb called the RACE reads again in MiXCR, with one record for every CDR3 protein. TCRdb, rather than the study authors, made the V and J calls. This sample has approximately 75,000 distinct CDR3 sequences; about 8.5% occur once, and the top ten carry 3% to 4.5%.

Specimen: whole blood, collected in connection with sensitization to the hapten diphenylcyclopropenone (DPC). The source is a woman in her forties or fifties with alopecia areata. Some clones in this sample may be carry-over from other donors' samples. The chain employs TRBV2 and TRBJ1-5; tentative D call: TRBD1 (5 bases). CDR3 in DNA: TGTGCCAGCAGTGACCAAAAAGGGGACTCTAGGGGCAATCAGCCCCAGCATTTT. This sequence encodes CASSDQKGDSRGNQPQHF.